The 16 T cell receptor beta chains below were found in one sample sequenced in a study of blood T cell repertoires in COVID-19. Using immunoSEQ multiplex PCR, the repertoire was profiled, and TCRdb retains in-frame clones only, with some absent. The table has about 100,000 clones, 87% seen once. Sequencing input: peripheral blood. The receptors were gathered from a man aged 25-45 years in a cohort sampled during active COVID-19.

This clone was seen a few times. The chain joins TRBV14 to TRBJ2-3; 7 bases map to TRBD2. The CDR3 is 16 residues long. V dropped 1 base and J dropped 6; count of bases not matched to a gene: 10. The germline V gene has CDR1 SGHDN and CDR2 FVKESK. The DNA of the CDR3 is TGTGCCAGCAGCCAAGGATGGGCCCTGGGGGGGGATACGCAGTATTTT. The encoded protein is CASSQGWALGGDTQYF.

This chain connects TRBV20-1 to TRBJ1-3; D unclear. The CDR3 loop spans 14 amino acids. CDR1 is DFQATT and CDR2 is SNEGSKA in the germline V gene (reference sequence). The V gene lost 3 bases and the J gene lost 3 bases, with 12 bases spanning the gap. The CDR3 DNA reads TGCAGTGCTAGTGGGGTCGGCGGTGGAAACACCATATATTTT. This encodes CSASGVGGGNTIYF.

The chain is built from TRBV6-5 and TRBJ1-2; the D gene is possibly TRBD1 (5 bases). Trimming cost V 9 bases and J 4 bases, with 21 bases left between them. CDR3 length: 15 amino acids. Germline V lookup: CDR1 MNHEY, CDR2 SVGAGI. This chain's CDR3 is CARGKRDYRPYGYTF. DNA of the CDR3: TGTGCCAGGGGGAAACGGGACTATAGGCCCTATGGCTACACCTTC.

This clone was detected only a few times. The rearrangement joins TRBV5-1 to TRBJ2-7, with D unclear. The CDR3 is 13 residues long. V lost 0 bases, J lost 0 bases, and 4 bases lay in between. Germline V CDR1 and CDR2: SGHRS, YFSETQ. CDR3 nucleotides: TGCGCCAGCAGCTTGGCCGGCTCCTACGAGCAGTACTTC. Amino acids: CASSLAGSYEQYF.

To note about this clone: Other DNA sequences in this specimen translate into the identical CDR3. This chain links TRBV7-9 with TRBJ2-1; TRBD2 might be the D (6 bases). The V and J ends lost 1 base and 8 bases respectively, with 12 bases between them. This CDR3 is 14 amino acids long. The germline V gene encodes CDR1 SEHNR and CDR2 FQNEAQ (reference sequence). The CDR3 nucleotides are TGTGCCAGCAGCTTAGGGCGGGGCGGCGATGAGCAGTTCTTC. It yields the protein CASSLGRGGDEQFF.

V and J are TRBV4-2 and TRBJ2-1; TRBD2 aligns across 7 bases. The CDR3 contains 18 residues. V lost 0 bases and J lost 4; bases outside the gene matches: 12. The germline CDR1 and CDR2 sequences are LGHNA and YNFKEQ. The CDR3: CASSQESMASGTYNEQFF. CDR3 sequence (DNA): TGTGCCAGCAGCCAAGAAAGTATGGCTAGCGGAACTTACAATGAGCAGTTCTTC.

This clone was counted between two and nine times. V and J are TRBV7-9 and TRBJ2-5; tentative D call: TRBD1 (6 bases). The CDR3 is 14 residues long. Germline V CDR1 and CDR2: SEHNR, FQNEAQ (reference sequence). V was pared by 5 bases and J by 4 bases, with 14 bases between. This CDR3 reads CASSTPGDRETQYF. CDR3 nucleotide sequence: TGTGCCAGCAGCACCCCAGGGGACCGAGAGACCCAGTACTTC. Full variable domain (outside the CDR3, taken from reference TRBV7-9 and TRBJ2-5): DTGVSQNPRHKITKRGQNVTFRCDPISEHNRLYWYRQTLGQGPEFLTYFQNEAQLEKSRLLSDRFSAERPKGSFSTLEIQRTEQGDSAMYLCASSTPGDRETQYFGPGTRLLVL.

The chain is built from TRBV28 and TRBJ1-2, with 7 bases identical to TRBD1. Per germline, CDR1 MDHEN and CDR2 SYDVKM. The CDR3 runs to 15 residues. J lost 5 bases, V lost 2 bases, and 8 bases had no gene match. For the CDR3, the DNA is TGTGCCAGCAGTTTACTTCCAGGGGGAATGTATGGCTACACCTTC. Translating it yields CASSLLPGGMYGYTF.

The CDR3 loop is CASSQERGASYEQYF. CDR3 DNA: TGCGCCAGCAGCCAAGAGCGGGGGGCGTCCTACGAGCAGTACTTC. This chain uses TRBV4-1 with TRBJ2-7; 8 bases map to TRBD2. Germline loops: CDR1 MGHRA, CDR2 YSYEKL. This CDR3 is 15 amino acids long. V shed 0 bases and J 1 base; nucleotides not matched to a gene: 2.

The chain uses TRBV27 and TRBJ1-6; D might be TRBD1 (5 bases). The germline CDR1 and CDR2 sequences are MNHEY and SMNVEV (reference sequence). The CDR3 has 15 residues. The germline V and J ends were trimmed by 5 bases and 13 bases, with 21 bases remaining between them. This CDR3 is CASSLRDPRAGPLHF. CDR3 nucleotide sequence: TGTGCCAGCAGTCTTCGGGACCCCCGAGCGGGGCCCCTCCACTTT.

The genes are TRBV5-1 and TRBJ1-1; D remains ambiguous. The V end was cut by 1 base, the J end by 3 bases, with 19 bases between. Germline CDR1 and CDR2: SGHRS and YFSETQ. The CDR3 has 17 residues. The CDR3: CASSLRFAGLGDTEAFF. DNA for the CDR3: TGCGCCAGCAGCTTGAGGTTTGCAGGCCTCGGGGACACTGAAGCTTTCTTT.

The V call is TRBV7-3, the J call TRBJ2-3, with D maybe TRBD1 (6 bases). The germline V gene encodes CDR1 SGHTA and CDR2 FQGTGA. CDR3 length equals 15 residues. V lost 3 bases to trimming and J lost 8 bases, with 18 bases between them. CDR3 loop: CASSLGPTSGVTQYF. CDR3 nucleotides: TGTGCCAGCAGCTTGGGGCCCACCTCAGGGGTTACGCAGTATTTT. Using reference TRBV7-3 and TRBJ2-3 for the parts outside the CDR3, the full variable domain is GAGVSQTPSNKVTEKGKYVELRCDPISGHTALYWYRQSLGQGPEFLIYFQGTGAADDSGLPNDRFFAVRPEGSVSTLKIQRTERGDSAVYLCASSLGPTSGVTQYFGPGTRLTVL.

This chain connects TRBV30 to TRBJ2-2; TRBD2 aligns across 7 bases. The CDR3 covers 14 residues. Per germline, CDR1 GTSNPN and CDR2 SVGIG (reference sequence). CDR3 in DNA: TGTGCGTTAGGAGCGGGGCCTTACACCGGGGAGCTGTTTTTT. The encoded protein is CALGAGPYTGELFF.

The V and J genes are TRBV10-1 and TRBJ1-1; D uncertain. V dropped 4 bases and J dropped 5 bases, with 11 bases sitting between them. This CDR3 is 13 amino acids long. Per germline, CDR1 WNHNN and CDR2 SYGVQD (reference sequence). The CDR3 bases are TGCGCCAGCAGTGTGGATCCGAGGACTGAAGCTTTCTTT. It is translated as CASSVDPRTEAFF.

This clone is a singleton in its sample. The chain links TRBV5-4 to TRBJ2-5, with 8 bases fitting TRBD2. Trimming cost V 4 bases and J 4 bases; bases outside gene matches: 9. The CDR3 contains 15 residues. Looked up from germline, CDR1 is SGHNT and CDR2 is YYREEE (reference sequence). CDR3 residues: CASSKSGGLGETQYF. The DNA for the CDR3 is TGTGCCAGCAGCAAGAGCGGGGGACTGGGAGAGACCCAGTACTTC.

The CDR3: CASSLRTTRVYDEQYF. The DNA of the CDR3 is TGTGCCAGCAGCTTGAGGACGACCAGGGTTTACGACGAGCAGTACTTC. The genes are TRBV5-6 and TRBJ2-7, with TRBD1 as a possible D gene (5 bases). V was pared by 1 base and J by 5 bases, with 19 bases between. Per the germline V gene, CDR1 is SGHDT and CDR2 is YYEEEE. The CDR3 length is 16 residues.